This TCR beta chain was sequenced during a study of cytomegalovirus exposure and HLA in healthy donors (dated by TCRdb to about 2017). Broadly, across the study: An earlier analysis of several hundred of the donors reported about 260 Gb of sequence data and approximately 120 million unique TCR beta sequences obtained from about 200 million T cells. Typing coverage differed by locus: A, B, C, DRB1 and DQB1 were typed in about 620-640 donors, DQA1 in about 550, DPA1 in some 610, and DPB1 in 472. A handful of DR-DQ haplotypes were treated as single units for association and clustering because of strong linkage in the cohort. To predict cytomegalovirus infection status, the study brought together high-throughput TCR immunosequencing, statistical association of individual TCRs with disease status, and machine learning. About 330 gigabases of sequencing data and approximately 92 million unique TCR sequences made up an early release that covered 640 HLA-typed donors. In addition to the first cohort of roughly 670 subjects, a separate validation cohort of 100 to 150 different subjects was used. A later genetic analysis took genome-wide SNP genotypes for about three fifths of the roughly 700 donors and used that subset as a discovery cohort. Donor age, sex, ethnicity and CMV serostatus were collected together with the repertoire data. A later analysis re-analyzed previously published TCR beta repertoires from 500 to 700 donors and added high-resolution HLA genotyping to study TCR occurrence patterns. Rather than using new phenotypic data, the later analysis identified candidate immune exposures from TCR beta sequences and from how often those sequences occurred across donors. The study was designed to test whether signatures of past pathogen exposure could be identified by cataloging public T cell receptors. On average, approximately 250,000 unique TCR beta nucleotide sequences were sequenced per donor among several hundred genotyped donors of the cohort, with about 19% of those sequences being non-productive. The T cell repertoires of 670 or so subjects were profiled by immunosequencing and related to cytomegalovirus serostatus. Of the 300 to 400 genotyped donors, about 84% fell in the genetic ancestry cluster associated with self-reported Caucasian donors. Both class I and class II loci were covered by HLA typing, at four-digit resolution. An earlier analysis of several hundred of the donors used high-throughput TCR beta sequencing to judge whether each TCR beta V gene segment behaved as functional or pseudogenic. All discovery cohort repertoires had been generated on a single sequencing platform. Study-level results and caveats: The only immune exposure information available for the cohort was CMV serostatus. Some IMGT-functional V segments, including TRBV6-2 and TRBV6-3, could not be told apart with the 87-base-pair reads, so those segments were excluded. Specific HLA alleles were associated with about 17,000 TCR beta sequences at a false discovery rate of 0.05 in a later analysis. A later analysis found that HLA-associated TCR beta chains were more clonally expanded and had lower generation probabilities than equally common non-associated chains. In vitro tests confirmed that a few of the cytomegalovirus-associated TCR beta chains recognize cytomegalovirus antigens. Correlated functional status among segregating V segments might be attributable to linkage disequilibrium, but an unknown experimental factor could not be ruled out. The classifier was reported to diagnose cytomegalovirus status with high specificity and sensitivity in both the original cohort and the validation cohort. Across donors, most TCR sequences were observed very rarely, whereas some public TCRs were present in many individuals. Presence/absence analyses assumed roughly uniform sequencing depth across donors, an assumption that may not hold. When HLA alleles, especially DR and DQ, strongly co-occurred, attributing TCR associations to individual alleles was difficult. An earlier analysis of several hundred of the donors showed that most TCR beta V segments appeared in productive rearrangements either about 90% or about 30% of the time, which broadly matched IMGT annotations. A further reported finding was that TCR beta sequences accurately predicted the HLA-A and HLA-B alleles for most subjects in the first cohort. Several of the top co-occurrence clusters appeared to be linked to parvovirus B19, influenza, CMV and Epstein-Barr virus, according to a later analysis. HLA typing was unavailable for some donors at each locus, so association tests used only the typed subset. According to a later analysis, TCR association rates differed among HLA loci, with DRB1 alleles showing the most associated TCRs and HLA-C alleles showing the fewest. A cluster of highly shared sequence variants was judged likely to represent a technical artifact of the sequencing pipeline. It was suggested by the authors that the approach could potentially be generalized to other disease states and immunological phenotypes. A later analysis found that most CMV-associated TCR beta chains appeared HLA-restricted, with HLA associations seemingly driven largely by CMV exposure. The study listed 164 TCR beta chains as associated with cytomegalovirus. V-gene and J-gene trimming of TCR beta chains was associated with a missense DCLRE1C variant in a later genetic analysis, and the association was replicated in an independent cohort. A later genetic analysis reported fewer N-insertions in productive TCRs among donors in an Asian-associated ancestry cluster than the 666-donor mean. In this cohort, only TCR beta chains were sequenced, and detectable features were limited by the absence of alpha or paired-chain data. Because counts were too low, roughly 18 rarely observed V segments, including chromosome 9 orphons, were left out of the earlier analysis of over 550 of the donors.

Comment on this clone: No antigen is known for it. There are no base qualities to consult, and no much larger clone falls within one base.

In total, approximately 610 healthy bone marrow donors made up the cohort. At the time of sampling, every cohort member was nominally healthy, though immune exposures that went unrecorded were likely present. The donor tested CMV seronegative, placing the donor among the roughly 400 seronegative members of the cohort. Each donor provided a peripheral blood sample, and peripheral blood mononuclear cells were used for TCR beta sequencing. The Qiagen DNeasy Blood Extraction Kit was used to extract genomic DNA from the blood cell samples. Receptor amplification or capture employed the immunoSEQ multiplex PCR assay. For the multiplex PCR, a mixture combining 60 forward primers for TCR Vbeta segments and 13 reverse primers for TCR Jbeta segments was used. The CDR3 region of rearranged TCR beta genes was amplified from genomic DNA with a multiplex PCR assay. On the Illumina HiSeq System, the amplified TCR beta libraries were sequenced as 87-base-pair reads. In the paper's pipeline: Across the 640 or so repertoires, a later analysis counted 80 million or so unique TCR beta chains, 9.5 million to 13 million of which were shared by at least two donors. Raw reads were error-corrected and collapsed into unique sequences by a nearest-neighbor algorithm in which closely related sequences were merged to remove PCR and sequencing errors. To assign V, D and J gene segments, CDR3 sequences were aligned to IMGT reference sequences. For a sequence to be retained, a match of at least six nucleotides was required to both a V gene segment and a J gene segment. Rearrangements were called productive when the CDR3 lacked stop codons and stayed in frame with V and J; all others were non-productive. CDR3 was defined according to IMGT convention as the region running from the second conserved V-encoded cysteine to the conserved J-encoded phenylalanine. In an earlier analysis of roughly 610 of the donors, sequences lacking an unambiguous match to a single V gene segment were excluded. An earlier analysis of some 500 of the donors classified V segments as functional when productive rearrangements were above 56.7% and as segregating when the standard deviation between donors was above 5%. A statistical classification framework was developed to diagnose cytomegalovirus status using the catalog of TCR beta chain sequences. In a later analysis, V and J genes were assigned by comparing TCR nucleotide sequences against IMGT/GENE-DB human TR gene sequences. A later analysis assigned CDR3 sequences and most-parsimonious VDJ recombination scenarios with the TCRdist pipeline. In a later analysis, every TCR beta chain was defined by the combination of its CDR3 amino acid sequence and its V-gene family, and reads without a unique V-gene family were dropped. A later analysis removed 550 to 650 highly shared, low-generation-probability nucleotide sequences to deal with suspected cross-contamination and a sequencing artifact. In a later analysis, a clonal expansion index was calculated for each public chain from normalized within-repertoire ranks of inferred template counts. In a later analysis, generation probabilities were computed with a VDJ recombination model fitted to out-of-frame rearrangements, and the resulting probabilities were checked against IGoR. In a later analysis, TCR-TCR, TCR-HLA and TCR-CMV co-occurrence was scored with hypergeometric tests, and a repertoire-size bias correction was applied to TCR pairs. A later analysis estimated false discovery rates by permuting HLA or CMV assignments 20 times. In a later analysis, co-occurring TCRs were grouped with DBSCAN, and TCRdist sequence similarity was added when clustering was performed within HLA-allele-positive subsets. For co-occurrence clustering, repertoires with fewer than 30,000 or more than 120,000 public chains were excluded, along with 5 or 6 repertoires with anomalous nucleotide sharing. TCRdb took over this immuneACCESS table, retaining in-frame rearrangements with V and J assigned. Such tables are incomplete; in checked studies, under half of the missing clones stem from an unresolved V gene, and the remainder is unexplained. V and J calls and clone size are copied from that table; D and trimming were computed from the DNA. This sample holds about 200,000 clones; approximately 80% were observed only once. Of the sample, 15% to 19% falls within the top ten clones.

Reading the germline V gene gives CDR1 LGHNA and CDR2 YNFKEQ. Inclusive of the bounding cysteine and phenylalanine, the CDR3 is 19 residues long. Just CDR3 DNA is preserved here, 57 bases in frame from base 1. V and J lose 6 bases and 1 base, and a span of 25 bases separates them. The chain links TRBV4-2 with TRBJ2-1, with a tentative D gene TRBD1 over 5 matching bases. The sequenced sample was PBMCs. This TCR derives from a man aged 40-55 years in good health and CMV-seronegative. Here is the DNA: TGTGCCAGCAGTCGCGACCCAACAGGCGGTTTGCGTTCCTACAATGAGCAGTTCTTC. It translates to CASSRDPTGGLRSYNEQFF.